These T cell receptor beta chains were read from a single sample in a study of blood T cell repertoires in COVID-19. Profiled with immunoSEQ multiplex PCR; TCRdb holds only in-frame clones, not every one. The data hold 200,000 to 250,000 clones, with over 70% observed a single time. Material for sequencing was PBMCs or T cells enriched from blood (not recorded which). These receptors all come from a woman younger than 45 who had been exposed to COVID-19. Each CDR3 is given with its conserved first and last residue.

j_gene,v_gene,CDR3aa
TRBJ2-1,TRBV5-4,CASSSSTGAAYNEQFF
TRBJ1-2,TRBV5-1,CASSHGQGIGYTF
TRBJ1-5,TRBV4-1,CASSQGPGDYSNQPQHF
TRBJ2-4,TRBV7-9,CASSPWTSGYKNIQYF
TRBJ2-5,TRBV9,CASSVVGRSRGWKETQYF
TRBJ2-1,TRBV10-3,CAISESRRRGTSGSSYNEQFF
TRBJ1-2,TRBV27,CASSPGVGGYTF
TRBJ2-3,TRBV11-2,CASSLVVGGYEDTQYF
TRBJ2-1,TRBV18,CASSPGLQPYNEQFF
TRBJ1-2,TRBV3-1/TRBV3-2,CASSQQGGYGYTF
TRBJ1-4,TRBV9,CASSPGLTNEKLFF
TRBJ1-3,TRBV5-1,CASSLQGLYGNTIYF
TRBJ2-2,TRBV2,CASSAQTSVSGELFF
TRBJ1-3,TRBV6-5,CASSRTANSGNTIYF
TRBJ2-3,TRBV19,CASSLSGTGDTQYF
TRBJ2-3,TRBV29-1,CSVGRGLDTQYF
TRBJ2-3,TRBV27,CASSLSMAGGTDTQYF
TRBJ2-7,TRBV10-3,CAIQPGSGSYEQYF
TRBJ2-2,TRBV12-3/TRBV12-4,CAHSRGGELFF
TRBJ2-7,TRBV4-1,CASSQAGLAGPYEQYF
TRBJ2-1,TRBV2,CASREDRGLVNEQFF
TRBJ2-7,TRBV18,CASSPMGAWGGEQYF
TRBJ1-2,TRBV6-5,CAISRTGYGYTF
TRBJ1-1,TRBV11-2,CASSPLSVRRDWVEAFF
TRBJ2-5,TRBV7-9,CASSLVRLAGRETQYF
TRBJ2-7,TRBV29-1,CSVGTGIYEQYF
TRBJ1-5,TRBV7-9,CASSFFRNQPQHF
TRBJ1-2,TRBV12-3/TRBV12-4,CASSLGGSYGYTF
TRBJ1-5,TRBV28,CASSLRGTGSNQPQHF
TRBJ2-1,TRBV4-1,CASSQGGTGIVEQFF
TRBJ2-3,TRBV5-6,CASSRGSGADTQYF
TRBJ1-4,TRBV7-9,CASSLALSDRGTEKLFF
TRBJ1-3,TRBV9,CASSAKRQGGSGNTIYF
TRBJ1-1,TRBV18,CASSPSQGDTEAFF
TRBJ2-5,TRBV5-4,CASSPRAGETQYF
TRBJ2-2,TRBV6-6,CASRGLAGGLTGELFF
TRBJ2-2,TRBV11-3,CASSFQAGAHGELFF
TRBJ1-1,TRBV27,CASSPKPGGRAFF
TRBJ2-1,TRBV28,CASSSKWTSGNGYNEQFF
TRBJ1-2,TRBV2,CASSERDRVYGYTF
TRBJ2-7,TRBV7-2,CASSYLPGQSYEQYF
TRBJ2-7,TRBV5-1,CASSLNTGTALSYEQYF
TRBJ1-5,TRBV30,CAWSTLHRGRDQPQHF
TRBJ2-1,TRBV30,CAWSVSGSSYNEQFF
TRBJ1-2,TRBV19,CASSNELEGIRGYTF
TRBJ2-3,TRBV28,CASSWTSGRVKSATDTQYF
TRBJ1-6,TRBV6-6,CASSPHGTGEGGSPLHF
TRBJ1-4,TRBV14,CASSRRSGTGVATNEKLFF
TRBJ2-7,TRBV6-1,CASSEARWRAPYEQYF
TRBJ2-7,TRBV4-1,CASSQVGTSGSSEQYF
TRBJ2-7,TRBV9,CASGPPGTGYQEQYF
TRBJ2-7,TRBV14,CASSQVLPGQGRDEQYF
TRBJ1-3,TRBV4-1,CASSQDRQVLGNTIYF
TRBJ1-6,TRBV5-1,CASSLGQPSPLHF
TRBJ1-1,TRBV7-6,CASRQDRMNTEAFF
TRBJ1-6,TRBV4-1,CASSHATGTGESPLHF